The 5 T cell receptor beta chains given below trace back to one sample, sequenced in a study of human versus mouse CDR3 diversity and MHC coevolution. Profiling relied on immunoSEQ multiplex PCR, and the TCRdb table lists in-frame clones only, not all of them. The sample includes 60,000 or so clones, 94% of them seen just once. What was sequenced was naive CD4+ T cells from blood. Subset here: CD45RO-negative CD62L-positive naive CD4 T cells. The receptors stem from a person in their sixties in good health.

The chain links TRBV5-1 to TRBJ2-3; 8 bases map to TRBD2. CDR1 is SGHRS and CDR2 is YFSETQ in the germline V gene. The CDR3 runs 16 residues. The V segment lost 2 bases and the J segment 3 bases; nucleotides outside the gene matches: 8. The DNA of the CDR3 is TGCGCCAGCAGCTTTATCGCCGTAGCGGGAACAGATACGCAGTATTTT. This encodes CASSFIAVAGTDTQYF.

This CDR3 reads CASSFPAGANEKLFF. CDR3 in DNA: TGTGCCAGCAGCTTCCCGGCGGGAGCTAATGAAAAACTGTTTTTT. The genes are TRBV5-6 and TRBJ1-4; D call uncertain. Germline CDR1 is SGHDT and CDR2 is YYEEEE. V lost 2 bases and J 3 bases, leaving 11 bases between the germline ends. CDR3 length equals 15 residues.

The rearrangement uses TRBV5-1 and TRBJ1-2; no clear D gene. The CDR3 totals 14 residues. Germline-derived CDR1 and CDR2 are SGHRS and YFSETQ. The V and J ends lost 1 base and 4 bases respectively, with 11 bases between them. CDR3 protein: CASSLSPGLYGYTF. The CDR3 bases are TGCGCCAGCAGCTTGAGTCCAGGACTCTATGGCTACACCTTC.

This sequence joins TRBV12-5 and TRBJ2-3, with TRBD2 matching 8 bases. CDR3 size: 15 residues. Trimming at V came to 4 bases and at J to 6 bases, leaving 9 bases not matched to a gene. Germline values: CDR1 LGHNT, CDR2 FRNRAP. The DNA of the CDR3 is TGTGCTAGTGGTTCTCGGTCGGGAGGGCCCGATACGCAGTATTTT. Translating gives CASGSRSGGPDTQYF.

As DNA, the CDR3 is TGTGCCAGCAGTTCAGGGTACTACGAGCAGTACTTC. Translation: CASSSGYYEQYF. This chain links TRBV2 with TRBJ2-7, with D possibly matching TRBD1 (5 bases). Germline assignment: CDR1 SNHLY and CDR2 FYNNEI. Trimming took 5 bases from V and 3 from J, leaving 8 bases between them. The CDR3 loop spans 12 amino acids.